This T cell receptor beta chain was profiled in a study of blood T cells in healthy people across ages. General study points: Per million T cells, the diversity of TCR beta decreased roughly linearly as age advanced. Both higher diversity and more naive CD4+ cells marked long-lived donors when set against aged donors.

Germline values: CDR1 DFQATT, CDR2 SNEGSKA (reference sequence). The ends were cut back, 0 bases at V and 1 base at J, with 9 bases in the middle. The CDR3 runs to 14 residues. As concerns this clonotype: Its antigen remains unidentified.

A second PCR, run for roughly 6 to 11 cycles, used a sample-barcoded 5' primer plus a J-beta primer mix. Any given sample supplied a minimum of 2.5 million CDR3-containing paired-end reads. TCRdb reanalysed the 5' RACE reads using MiXCR and keeps one entry per CDR3 protein. The sample includes 1.5 million to 1.9 million distinct CDR3 sequences, about 42% seen only once; the top ten take less than 5%. This chain uses TRBV20-1 with TRBJ1-2, with unresolved D. Source material: blood. This receptor was obtained from a woman younger than 30 in good health. Here the CDR3 reads CSAREGSNNYGYTF. The CDR3 bases are TGCAGTGCTAGAGAGGGCAGTAATAACTATGGCTACACCTTC.